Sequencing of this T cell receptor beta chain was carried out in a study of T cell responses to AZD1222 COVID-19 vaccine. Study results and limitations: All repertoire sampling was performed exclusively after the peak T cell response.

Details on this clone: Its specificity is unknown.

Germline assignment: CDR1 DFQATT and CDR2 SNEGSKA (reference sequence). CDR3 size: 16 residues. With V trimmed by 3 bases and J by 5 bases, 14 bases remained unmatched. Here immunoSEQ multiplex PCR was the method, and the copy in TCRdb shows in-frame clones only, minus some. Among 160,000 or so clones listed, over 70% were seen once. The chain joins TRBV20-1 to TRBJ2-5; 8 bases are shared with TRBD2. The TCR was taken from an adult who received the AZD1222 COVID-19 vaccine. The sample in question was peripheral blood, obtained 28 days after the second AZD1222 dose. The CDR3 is CSASISTGGPSETQYF. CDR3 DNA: TGCAGTGCTAGTATATCGACGGGAGGGCCCTCGGAGACCCAGTACTTC.